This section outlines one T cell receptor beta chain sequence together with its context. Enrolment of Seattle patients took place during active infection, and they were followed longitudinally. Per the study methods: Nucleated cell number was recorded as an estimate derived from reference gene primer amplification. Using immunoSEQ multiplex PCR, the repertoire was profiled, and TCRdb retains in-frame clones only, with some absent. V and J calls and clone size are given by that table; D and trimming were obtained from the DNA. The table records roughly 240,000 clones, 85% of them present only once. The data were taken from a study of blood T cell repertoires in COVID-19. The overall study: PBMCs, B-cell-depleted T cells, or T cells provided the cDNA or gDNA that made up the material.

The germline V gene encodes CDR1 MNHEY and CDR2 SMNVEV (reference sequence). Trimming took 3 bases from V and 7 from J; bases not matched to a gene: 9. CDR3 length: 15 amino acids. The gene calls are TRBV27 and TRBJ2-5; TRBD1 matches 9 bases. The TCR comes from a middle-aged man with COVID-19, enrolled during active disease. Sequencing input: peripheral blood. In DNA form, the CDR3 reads TGTGCCAGCAGTTTCTTTGGGACAGGGCGTGTGACCCAGTACTTC. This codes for CASSFFGTGRVTQYF.